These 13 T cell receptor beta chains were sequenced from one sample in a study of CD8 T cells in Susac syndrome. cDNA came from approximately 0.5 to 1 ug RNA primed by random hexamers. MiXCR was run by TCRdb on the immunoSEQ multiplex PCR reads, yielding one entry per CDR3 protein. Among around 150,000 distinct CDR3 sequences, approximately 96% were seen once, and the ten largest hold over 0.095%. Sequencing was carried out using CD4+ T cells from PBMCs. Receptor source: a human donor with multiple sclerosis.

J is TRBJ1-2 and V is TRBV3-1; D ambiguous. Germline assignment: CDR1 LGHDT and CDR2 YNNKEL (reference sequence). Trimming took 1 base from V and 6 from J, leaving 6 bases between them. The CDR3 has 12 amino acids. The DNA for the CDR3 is TGTGCCAGCAGCCAAGTCACCCATGGCTACACCTTC. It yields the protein CASSQVTHGYTF.

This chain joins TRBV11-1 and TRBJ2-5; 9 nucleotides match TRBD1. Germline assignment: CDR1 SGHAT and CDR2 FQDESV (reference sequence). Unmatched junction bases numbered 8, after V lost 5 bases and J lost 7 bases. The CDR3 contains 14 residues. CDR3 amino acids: CASSPQGAQVTQYF. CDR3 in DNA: TGTGCCAGCAGCCCACAGGGGGCGCAGGTGACCCAGTACTTC.

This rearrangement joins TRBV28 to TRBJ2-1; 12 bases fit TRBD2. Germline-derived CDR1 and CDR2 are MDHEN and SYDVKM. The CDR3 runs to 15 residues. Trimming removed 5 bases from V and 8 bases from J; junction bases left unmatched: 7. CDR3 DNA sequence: TGTGCCAGCAGTCGCGGACTAGCGGGGAGCGATGAGCAGTTCTTC. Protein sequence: CASSRGLAGSDEQFF.

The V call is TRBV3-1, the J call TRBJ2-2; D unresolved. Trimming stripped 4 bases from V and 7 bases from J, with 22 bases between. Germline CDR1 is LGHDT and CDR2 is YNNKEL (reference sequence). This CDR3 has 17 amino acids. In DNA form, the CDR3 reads TGTGCCAGCAGCCCTAGAGGTCCGTGGCTCAAGGGCGGGGAGCTGTTTTTT. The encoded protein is CASSPRGPWLKGGELFF.

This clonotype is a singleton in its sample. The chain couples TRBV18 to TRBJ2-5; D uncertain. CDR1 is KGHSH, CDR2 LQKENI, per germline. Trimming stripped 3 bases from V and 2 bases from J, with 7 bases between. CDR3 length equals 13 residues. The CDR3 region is CASSPAMQETQYF. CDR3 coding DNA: TGTGCCAGCTCACCGGCTATGCAAGAGACCCAGTACTTC. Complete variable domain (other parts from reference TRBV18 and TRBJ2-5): NAGVMQNPRHLVRRRGQEARLRCSPMKGHSHVYWYRQLPEEGLKFMVYLQKENIIDESGMPKERFSAEFPKEGPSILRIQQVVRGDSAAYFCASSPAMQETQYFGPGTRLLVL.

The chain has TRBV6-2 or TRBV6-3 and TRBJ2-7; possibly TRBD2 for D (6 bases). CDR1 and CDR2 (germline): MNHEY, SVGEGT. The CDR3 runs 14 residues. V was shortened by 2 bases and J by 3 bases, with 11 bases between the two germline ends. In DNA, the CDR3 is TGTGCCAGCAGTTACCCCGGACTAAACTACGAGCAGTACTTC. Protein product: CASSYPGLNYEQYF.

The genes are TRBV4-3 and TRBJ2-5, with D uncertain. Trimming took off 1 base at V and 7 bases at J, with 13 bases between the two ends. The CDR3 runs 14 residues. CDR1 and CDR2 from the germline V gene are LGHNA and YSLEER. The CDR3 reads CASSQVLTRVTQYF. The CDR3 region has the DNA TGCGCCAGCAGCCAAGTACTGACCCGGGTGACCCAGTACTTC.

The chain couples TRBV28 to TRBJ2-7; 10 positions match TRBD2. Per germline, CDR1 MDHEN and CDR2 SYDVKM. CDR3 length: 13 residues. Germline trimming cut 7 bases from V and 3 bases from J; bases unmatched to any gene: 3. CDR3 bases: TGTGCCAGCACGGGACTAGCGAGCTACGAGCAGTACTTC. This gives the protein CASTGLASYEQYF.

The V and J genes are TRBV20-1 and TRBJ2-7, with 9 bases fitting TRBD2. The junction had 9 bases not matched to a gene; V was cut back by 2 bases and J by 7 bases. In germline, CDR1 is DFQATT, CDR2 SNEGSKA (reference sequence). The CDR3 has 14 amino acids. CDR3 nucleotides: TGCAGTGCTAGACAGGGACTAGCTGCGGATGAGCAGTACTTC. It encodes CSARQGLAADEQYF.

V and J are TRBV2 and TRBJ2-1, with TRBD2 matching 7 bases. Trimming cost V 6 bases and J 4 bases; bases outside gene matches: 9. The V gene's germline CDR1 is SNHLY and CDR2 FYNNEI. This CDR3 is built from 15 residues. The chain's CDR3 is CASRPGGGLYNEQFF. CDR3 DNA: TGTGCCAGCAGACCCGGCGGGGGACTATACAATGAGCAGTTCTTC.

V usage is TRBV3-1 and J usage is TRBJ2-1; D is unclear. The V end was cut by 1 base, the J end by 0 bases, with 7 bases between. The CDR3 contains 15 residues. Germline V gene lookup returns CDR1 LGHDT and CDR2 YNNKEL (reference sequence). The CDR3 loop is CASSQVPRSYNEQFF. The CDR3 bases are TGTGCCAGCAGCCAAGTACCTCGCTCCTACAATGAGCAGTTCTTC.

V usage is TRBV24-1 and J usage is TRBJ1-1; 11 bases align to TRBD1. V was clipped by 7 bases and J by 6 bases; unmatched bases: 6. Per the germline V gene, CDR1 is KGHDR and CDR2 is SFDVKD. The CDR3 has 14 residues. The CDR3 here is CATRGPGQGAEAFF. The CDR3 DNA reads TGTGCCACCAGGGGACCGGGACAGGGGGCTGAAGCTTTCTTT.

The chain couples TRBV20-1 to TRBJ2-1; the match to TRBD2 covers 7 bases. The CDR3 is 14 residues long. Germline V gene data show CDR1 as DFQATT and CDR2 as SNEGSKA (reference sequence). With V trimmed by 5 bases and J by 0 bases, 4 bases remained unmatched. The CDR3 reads CSAPWTSSYNEQFF. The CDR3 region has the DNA TGCAGTGCTCCATGGACTAGCTCCTACAATGAGCAGTTCTTC.